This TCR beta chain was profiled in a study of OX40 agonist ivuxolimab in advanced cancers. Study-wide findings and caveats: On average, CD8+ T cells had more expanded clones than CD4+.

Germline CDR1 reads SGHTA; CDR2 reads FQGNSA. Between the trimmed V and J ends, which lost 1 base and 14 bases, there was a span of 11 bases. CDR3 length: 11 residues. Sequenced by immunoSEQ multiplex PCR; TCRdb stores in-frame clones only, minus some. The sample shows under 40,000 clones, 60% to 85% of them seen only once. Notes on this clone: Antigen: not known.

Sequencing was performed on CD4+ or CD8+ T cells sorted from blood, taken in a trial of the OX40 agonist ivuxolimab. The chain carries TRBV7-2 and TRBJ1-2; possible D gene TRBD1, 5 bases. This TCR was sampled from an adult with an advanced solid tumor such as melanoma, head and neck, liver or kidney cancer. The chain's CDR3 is CASSLGPRATF. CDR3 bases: TGTGCCAGCAGCTTAGGGCCCAGGGCAACCTTC.